These 25 T cell receptor beta chains were sequenced from one sample in a study of blood T cells in healthy people across ages. Primers used in a second PCR of roughly 6 to 11 cycles were a sample-barcoded 5' primer and a J-beta primer mix. TCRdb reprocessed the 5' RACE reads with MiXCR, giving one entry per CDR3 protein. The table lists about 1.1 million distinct CDR3 sequences, roughly two fifths of them singletons. Sample: blood. These receptors all stem from a man aged 18 to 30 in good health.

The gene calls are TRBV20-1 and TRBJ2-7; D is perhaps TRBD1 (7 bases). The J call may be faulty, since TRBJ2-5 better matches the DNA end. CDR3 length: 15 residues. CDR1 DFQATT and CDR2 SNEGSKA come from the germline V gene (reference sequence). CDR3 loop: CSARVGGGIRGTQYF. The CDR3 nucleotides are TGCAGTGCTAGAGTTGGAGGGGGCATTAGAGGGACCCAGTACTTC.

This clonotype was counted between two and nine times. The V gene is TRBV14, the J gene TRBJ1-2; D remains unclear. This CDR3 is built from 16 residues. Germline CDR1 is SGHDN and CDR2 is FVKESK. V was clipped by 0 bases and J by 8 bases, with 19 bases between them. Written as DNA, the CDR3 is TGTGCCAGCAGCCAAGAGCCCCTGATAAGGGAAGAGGGCTACACCTTC. This codes for CASSQEPLIREEGYTF.

The J gene is TRBJ2-7, the V gene TRBV12-3 or TRBV12-4; possibly TRBD2 for D (5 bases). V was pared by 3 bases and J by 6 bases, with 12 bases between. This CDR3 spans 13 amino acids. DNA of the CDR3: TGTGCCAGCAGTTTCCAAGCAGGAGGCGAGCAGTACTTC. Protein product: CASSFQAGGEQYF.

The rearrangement links TRBV21-1 to TRBJ1-3. TRBV21-1 is labeled a pseudogene. The CDR3 has 16 amino acids. DNA for the CDR3: TGTGCCAGCAGCAAAGCCCTCCCTCCCCCGGGAACCACCATATATTTT. Its protein product is CASSKALPPPGTTIYF.

The CDR3 DNA is TGTGCCATCAGTCCCGAAGGGGTTTACGAGCAGTACTTC. It translates to CAISPEGVYEQYF. The rearrangement links TRBV10-3 to TRBJ2-7; possible D gene TRBD1, 5 bases. Trimming left V 5 bases short and J 4 bases short, with 12 bases between. The CDR3 consists of 13 residues. Per the germline V gene, CDR1 is ENHRY and CDR2 is SYGVKD.

Comment on this clonotype: A much larger clone lies a single base off, so this may be a read error. The V gene is TRBV10-3, the J gene TRBJ2-5, with 8 bases that match TRBD1. The V segment lost 0 bases and the J segment 11 bases; nucleotides outside the gene matches: 5. This CDR3 is built from 13 residues. Looked up from germline, CDR1 is ENHRY and CDR2 is SYGVKD. This CDR3 is CAISESPGQEQYF. CDR3 in DNA: TGTGCCATCAGTGAGTCGCCGGGACAGGAGCAGTACTTC.

The rearrangement links TRBV20-1 to TRBJ2-2; D may be TRBD2 (6 bases). Germline loops: CDR1 DFQATT, CDR2 SNEGSKA (reference sequence). Trimming cost V 6 bases and J 1 base, with 12 bases left between them. The CDR3 has 14 residues. For the CDR3, the DNA is TGCAGTGCCCGAGGGAGGCTGAACACCGGGGAGCTGTTTTTT. As protein: CSARGRLNTGELFF.

This clonotype was seen a handful of times. The chain combines TRBV30 with TRBJ2-7; no reliable D call. CDR1 is GTSNPN and CDR2 is SVGIG in the germline V gene (reference sequence). The CDR3 has 13 residues. The germline V and J ends were trimmed by 4 bases and 0 bases, with 10 bases remaining between them. The DNA of the CDR3 is TGTGCCTGGACGGACGGTTTCTCCTACGAGCAGTACTTC. Translated: CAWTDGFSYEQYF.

The chain couples TRBV18 to TRBJ1-1, with D tentatively TRBD1 (5 bases). Trimming stripped 6 bases from V and 1 base from J, with 18 bases between. Germline assignment: CDR1 KGHSH and CDR2 LQKENI. The CDR3 covers 16 residues. As DNA, the CDR3 is TGTGCCAGCTCGACGGCAGGGTCGGTAAAGAACACTGAAGCTTTCTTT. Residues: CASSTAGSVKNTEAFF.

This clonotype was recorded once. The rearrangement uses TRBV20-1 and TRBJ1-1; D may be TRBD1 (5 bases). The CDR3 totals 14 residues. The V and J ends lost 3 bases and 4 bases respectively, with 15 bases between them. CDR1 is DFQATT, CDR2 SNEGSKA, per germline (reference sequence). CDR3 residues: CSARGEWGGTEAFF. In DNA, the CDR3 is TGCAGTGCTAGGGGGGAGTGGGGGGGCACTGAAGCTTTCTTT.

V and J are TRBV29-1 and TRBJ2-7; D could derive from TRBD1 or TRBD2 (5 bases each). This CDR3 has 11 residues. The ends were cut back, 5 bases at V and 3 bases at J, with 8 bases in the middle. Germline CDR1 reads SQVTM; CDR2 reads ANQGSEA. The CDR3 nucleotides are TGCAGCGTTCGGGGCAGCTACGAGCAGTACTTC. Residues: CSVRGSYEQYF.

The rearrangement joins TRBV20-1 to TRBJ2-7; the D is unclear. The CDR3 extends over 14 amino acids. The germline gives CDR1 DFQATT, CDR2 SNEGSKA (reference sequence). V lost 0 bases and J 7 bases, leaving 16 bases between the germline ends. The CDR3 is CSAREGALCNEQYF. CDR3 DNA: TGCAGTGCTAGAGAGGGTGCGTTATGCAATGAGCAGTACTTC.

Of note for this clonotype: Compared with germline, one end of the junction differs, possibly owing to a read error. J is TRBJ2-6 and V is TRBV4-2; TRBD1 might be the D (6 bases). The CDR3 extends over 17 amino acids. Looked up from germline, CDR1 is LGHNA and CDR2 is YNFKEQ. CDR3 DNA sequence: TGTGTCAGCAGCCAAGATTGGACAGCTTCTGGGGCCAACGTCCTGACTTTC. As protein: CVSSQDWTASGANVLTF.

The CDR3 sequence: CSARWGAGQDQVEAFF. The CDR3 DNA sequence: TGCAGTGCTAGATGGGGGGCAGGCCAGGACCAGGTTGAAGCTTTCTTT. The V gene is TRBV20-1, the J gene TRBJ1-1, with a tentative D call TRBD1 (6 bases). This CDR3 is 16 amino acids long. Germline V CDR1 and CDR2: DFQATT, SNEGSKA (reference sequence). Trimming pared 2 bases from V and 7 bases from J, leaving 23 bases between.

The chain recombines TRBV12-3 or TRBV12-4 with TRBJ2-7; D is ambiguous. Trimming shortened V by 4 bases and J by 5 bases, and 9 bases separated the two germline ends. The CDR3 has 12 residues. The CDR3 DNA follows: TGTGCCAGCAGTTCTCGGATCCACGAGCAGTACTTC. This codes for CASSSRIHEQYF.

V usage is TRBV20-1 and J usage is TRBJ2-7; D remains ambiguous. CDR3 length equals 14 residues. Germline CDR1 reads DFQATT; CDR2 reads SNEGSKA (reference sequence). Trimming left V 1 base short and J 1 base short, with 11 bases between. In DNA, the CDR3 is TGCAGTGCTAGAGCTGTTTTCAAGTCCTACGAGCAGTACTTC. Encoded protein: CSARAVFKSYEQYF.

The J gene is TRBJ1-6, the V gene TRBV9; D perhaps matches TRBD1 (5 bases). In germline, CDR1 is SGDLS, CDR2 YYNGEE. Trimming left V 0 bases short and J 5 bases short, with 9 bases between. This CDR3 has 15 amino acids. CDR3 DNA sequence: TGTGCCAGCAGCGTAGATCAGGGACATAATTCACCCCTCCACTTT. This translates into CASSVDQGHNSPLHF.

This clonotype was seen a few times. This chain connects TRBV10-3 to TRBJ1-2; D is unresolved. V lost 2 bases to trimming and J lost 7 bases, with 17 bases between them. This CDR3 has 15 amino acids. Germline V gene lookup returns CDR1 ENHRY and CDR2 SYGVKD. The CDR3 spells CAISEDAPLSGGYTF. The DNA for the CDR3 is TGTGCCATCAGTGAGGATGCCCCGTTATCTGGTGGCTACACCTTC.

A few counts support this clonotype. The chain is built from TRBV25-1 and TRBJ2-1; D uncertain. Germline lookup yields CDR1 MGHDK and CDR2 SYGVNS. Trimming pared 8 bases from V and 9 bases from J, leaving 14 bases between. The CDR3 is 12 residues long. CDR3 in DNA: TGTGCCAGCGGCAAGGAGTTGTCTGAGCAGTTCTTC. It codes for CASGKELSEQFF.

The chain uses TRBV7-2 and TRBJ2-4, with 7 bases matching TRBD2. Per the germline V gene, CDR1 is SGHTA and CDR2 is FQGNSA. The ends lost 4 bases at V and 3 bases at J; junction bases unmatched: 12. The CDR3 has 17 amino acids. The CDR3 loop is CASSSHRGEGGKNIQYF. For the CDR3, the DNA is TGTGCCAGCAGCTCCCACCGAGGGGAGGGCGGCAAAAACATTCAGTACTTC.

The chain joins TRBV6-1 to TRBJ2-2, with 10 bases aligning to TRBD2. V was pared by 5 bases and J by 3 bases, with 15 bases of the junction left unmatched. Germline assignment: CDR1 MNHNS and CDR2 SASEGT. This CDR3 is built from 19 residues. This chain's CDR3 is CASSPSSGGDPGYTGELFF. The CDR3 bases are TGTGCCAGCAGTCCCTCTAGCGGGGGCGACCCCGGGTACACCGGGGAGCTGTTTTTT.

This sequence joins TRBV6-2 or TRBV6-3 and TRBJ1-6; TRBD1 agrees at 9 bases. Looked up from germline, CDR1 is MNHEY and CDR2 is SVGEGT. The CDR3 totals 15 residues. V gave up 4 bases and J gave up 7 bases; unmatched junction bases: 5. Written as DNA, the CDR3 is TGTGCCAGCAGTTCAACCGGACAGGGGAATTCACCCCTCCACTTT. Its protein is CASSSTGQGNSPLHF.

This clonotype has more than one count but fewer than ten. The rearrangement uses TRBV10-3 and TRBJ2-3, with D possibly matching TRBD2 (5 bases). The CDR3 length is 14 residues. Trimming took 4 bases from V and 14 from J, leaving 22 bases between them. In germline, CDR1 is ENHRY, CDR2 SYGVKD. The CDR3 is CAISGPSSSTDTYF. The CDR3 DNA sequence: TGTGCCATCAGTGGACCGTCTAGCTCCACAGATACGTATTTT.

About this clonotype itself: One junction end does not reproduce the germline sequence, and a read error may be involved. This chain uses TRBV20-1 with TRBJ1-1; 7 positions agree with TRBD1. Germline-derived CDR1 and CDR2 are DFQATT and SNEGSKA (reference sequence). The CDR3 has 12 amino acids. CDR3 sequence (DNA): TGCAGTGCTGAAGACAGGGCCACTAAAGCTTTCTTT. It encodes CSAEDRATKAFF.

The chain links TRBV4-2 to TRBJ2-6, with 10 bases aligning to TRBD1. Unmatched junction bases numbered 2, after V lost 4 bases and J lost 2 bases. This CDR3 is 16 amino acids long. The germline gives CDR1 LGHNA, CDR2 YNFKEQ. For the CDR3, the DNA is TGTGCCAGCAGCCCGGGACAGGGGACTGGGGCCAACGTCCTGACTTTC. Protein product: CASSPGQGTGANVLTF.